The 30 T cell receptor beta chains below come from one sample, sequenced in a study of blood T cell repertoires in COVID-19. Data came from immunoSEQ multiplex PCR; TCRdb stores just in-frame clones and leaves some out. Seen here are 30,000 to 45,000 clones, over 65% observed once, and the top ten hold around 15%. Sequenced sample: peripheral blood. These receptors were obtained from a man between 65 and 85 years old with acute or convalescent COVID-19.

The chain couples TRBV5-8 to TRBJ2-7, with 10 bases aligning to TRBD2. The CDR3 is 14 amino acids. The V and J ends lost 5 bases and 3 bases, in that order; junction bases with no gene match: 5. Germline V lookup: CDR1 SGHTS, CDR2 YDEGEE. CDR3 DNA: TGTGCCAGCAGTTCTAGCGGGGGCCTCTACGAGCAGTACTTC. It specifies CASSSSGGLYEQYF.

This sequence joins TRBV10-2 and TRBJ1-2, with D possibly matching TRBD1 (5 bases). The CDR3 totals 12 residues. The germline gives CDR1 WSHSY, CDR2 SAAADI. V lost 2 bases to trimming and J lost 8 bases, with 9 bases between them. The CDR3 DNA sequence: TGCGCCAGCAGTGAGCAGGGTTCGGGCTACACCTTC. Its protein is CASSEQGSGYTF.

V and J are TRBV10-3 and TRBJ2-2; tentative D call: TRBD2 (6 bases). The CDR3 loop spans 14 amino acids. The germline V and J ends were trimmed by 8 bases and 3 bases, with 13 bases remaining between them. Germline CDR1 reads ENHRY; CDR2 reads SYGVKD. This CDR3 is CAIDDPGDTGELFF. DNA of the CDR3: TGTGCCATCGATGACCCGGGGGACACCGGGGAGCTGTTTTTT.

The chain has TRBV27 and TRBJ2-5; tentatively, D is TRBD2 (5 bases). The CDR3 has 13 amino acids. CDR1 MNHEY and CDR2 SMNVEV come from the germline V gene (reference sequence). With 2 bases removed from V and 5 bases from J, the gap between germline ends came to 9 bases. The CDR3 reads CASSLRGWETQYF. The CDR3 DNA follows: TGTGCCAGCAGTTTAAGAGGGTGGGAGACCCAGTACTTC.

The chain combines TRBV6-2 or TRBV6-3 with TRBJ1-2, with 8 bases lining up with TRBD1. CDR3 length equals 13 residues. Germline CDR1 is MNHEY and CDR2 is SVGEGT. With 6 bases clipped from V and 8 bases from J, the junction kept 8 bases outside the gene matches. The CDR3 here is CASSRDRTRGYTF. The CDR3 DNA is TGTGCCAGCAGCAGGGACAGGACTAGAGGCTACACCTTC.

The chain couples TRBV6-2 or TRBV6-3 to TRBJ2-1; D call uncertain. Germline V gene lookup returns CDR1 MNHEY and CDR2 SVGEGT. This CDR3 comprises 12 residues. Trimming took 3 bases from V and 7 from J, leaving 7 bases between them. CDR3 DNA sequence: TGTGCCAGCAGTTATCGGTCTAATGAGCAGTTCTTC. Protein sequence: CASSYRSNEQFF.

The chain couples TRBV7-8 to TRBJ1-4, with D perhaps TRBD1 (5 bases). CDR3 size: 17 residues. Trimming took 0 bases from V and 3 from J, leaving 14 bases between them. Germline lookup yields CDR1 SGHVS and CDR2 FQNEAQ. The CDR3: CASSLAPWGVANEKLFF. The CDR3, as DNA: TGTGCCAGCAGCTTAGCGCCGTGGGGGGTAGCTAATGAAAAACTGTTTTTT.

The CDR3 region has the DNA TGTGCCAGCAGCCAACGGGGAGCGGGAGAGGGTGAGCAGTTCTTC. Translated: CASSQRGAGEGEQFF. The chain recombines TRBV3-1 (or the pseudogene TRBV3-2) with TRBJ2-1; 8 bases agree with TRBD2. Unmatched junction bases numbered 9, after V lost 2 bases and J lost 9 bases. The CDR3 consists of 15 residues. The germline V gene has CDR1 LGHDT and CDR2 YNNKEL (reference sequence).

This chain uses TRBV4-1 with TRBJ2-1; TRBD2 aligns across 10 bases. The CDR3 is 15 residues long. Per germline, CDR1 MGHRA and CDR2 YSYEKL. The V and J ends lost 5 bases and 7 bases, in that order; junction bases with no gene match: 8. The CDR3 reads CASSIPGLASNEQFF. CDR3 DNA: TGCGCCAGCAGCATACCGGGACTAGCGTCGAATGAGCAGTTCTTC.

The chain links TRBV11-2 to TRBJ2-2; 8 bases match TRBD2. The ends lost 5 bases at V and 4 bases at J; junction bases unmatched: 6. CDR3 length: 15 residues. Germline loops: CDR1 SGHAT, CDR2 FQNNGV. CDR3 nucleotide sequence: TGTGCCAGCAGCCCGGGGGGGGGCGGCACCGGGGAGCTGTTTTTT. Protein product: CASSPGGGGTGELFF.

This clone came up a few times. This chain joins TRBV5-1 and TRBJ1-4; TRBD1 agrees at 7 bases. Unmatched junction bases numbered 7, after V lost 4 bases and J lost 4 bases. The germline V gene has CDR1 SGHRS and CDR2 YFSETQ. This CDR3 is built from 15 residues. In DNA form, the CDR3 reads TGCGCCAGCAGCCCAGGACAGGTTAATAATGAAAAACTGTTTTTT. Protein product: CASSPGQVNNEKLFF.

The chain links TRBV20-1 to TRBJ2-1; possibly TRBD2 for D (5 bases). The V end lost 6 bases, the J end lost 9 bases, and 9 bases lay between the germline ends. The germline V gene encodes CDR1 DFQATT and CDR2 SNEGSKA (reference sequence). The CDR3 runs 10 residues. CDR3 nucleotide sequence: TGCAGTGCCGGGGAGACTGAGCAGTTCTTC. Protein sequence: CSAGETEQFF.

In its sample, this clone ranks as medium-sized (0.01 to 0.1%). J is TRBJ1-2 and V is TRBV6-5; D gene unclear. The CDR3 extends over 13 amino acids. V was trimmed by 3 bases and J by 8 bases, leaving 13 bases between them. Germline CDR1 reads MNHEY; CDR2 reads SVGAGI. DNA of the CDR3: TGTGCCAGCAGTTATCAAAGAATAGTGGGCTACACCTTC. Encoded protein: CASSYQRIVGYTF.

This clone is a singleton in its sample. CDR3 sequence: CASSLGVREDSNQPQHF. DNA of the CDR3: TGTGCCAGCAGCTTAGGTGTAAGAGAGGATAGCAATCAGCCCCAGCATTTT. V usage is TRBV7-9 and J usage is TRBJ1-5; no firm D call. Germline V gene lookup returns CDR1 SEHNR and CDR2 FQNEAQ (reference sequence). The CDR3 length is 17 residues. Trimming removed 1 base at V and 0 bases at J, with 13 bases between.

The chain couples TRBV15 to TRBJ2-1; TRBD1 agrees at 7 bases. Per germline, CDR1 LNHNV and CDR2 YYDKDF (reference sequence). Losses at the gene ends were 2 bases for V and 8 bases for J; bases not matched to a gene: 15. The CDR3 sequence is 17 residues long. The CDR3 loop reads CATSRNPVLTGKHEQFF. In nucleotides, the CDR3 is TGTGCCACCAGCAGAAATCCTGTCTTGACAGGGAAGCATGAGCAGTTCTTC.

The chain couples TRBV7-6 to TRBJ2-3; D not certain. Looked up from germline, CDR1 is SGHVS and CDR2 is FNYEAQ. With 2 bases removed from V and 0 bases from J, the gap between germline ends came to 9 bases. This CDR3 is 15 amino acids long. CDR3 amino acids: CASSLIDSSTDTQYF. The CDR3 nucleotides are TGTGCCAGCAGCTTAATAGATTCTAGCACAGATACGCAGTATTTT. The entire variable domain, with the rest obtained from reference TRBV7-6 and TRBJ2-3, is as follows: GAGVSQSPRYKVTKRGQDVALRCDPISGHVSLYWYRQALGQGPEFLTYFNYEAQQDKSGLPNDRFSAERPEGSISTLTIQRTEQRDSAMYRCASSLIDSSTDTQYFGPGTRLTVL.

This chain connects TRBV4-1 to TRBJ2-2; the D is unclear. CDR1 MGHRA and CDR2 YSYEKL come from the germline V gene. Trimming removed 2 bases from V and 4 bases from J, with 17 bases in between. The CDR3 is 17 residues long. The CDR3 coding sequence is TGCGCCAGCAGCCAATCCAGTCAGAGGATTGGCACCGGGGAGCTGTTTTTT. Its protein is CASSQSSQRIGTGELFF.

The chain carries TRBV12-3 or TRBV12-4 and TRBJ2-7; the match to TRBD1 covers 8 bases. V lost 8 bases, J lost 2 bases, and 2 bases stayed unmatched. CDR3 length equals 12 residues. This CDR3 is CASGTGTYEQYF. CDR3 nucleotides: TGTGCCAGCGGGACAGGTACCTACGAGCAGTACTTC.

The chain couples TRBV28 to TRBJ2-7, with D perhaps TRBD2 (6 bases). This CDR3 has 13 amino acids. From germline, CDR1 is MDHEN and CDR2 SYDVKM. V was trimmed by 7 bases and J by 4 bases, leaving 14 bases between them. The CDR3 protein is CASNRGNVYEQYF. CDR3 DNA sequence: TGTGCCAGCAATCGCGGGAATGTGTACGAGCAGTACTTC.

The V and J genes are TRBV18 and TRBJ1-3; unclear D gene. Germline CDR1 and CDR2: KGHSH and LQKENI. The CDR3 has 15 amino acids. Trimming stripped 7 bases from V and 2 bases from J, with 15 bases between. The CDR3 DNA follows: TGTGCCAGCTTACCTCCGGAGAGCCCTGGAAACACCATATATTTT. Protein product: CASLPPESPGNTIYF. Using reference TRBV18 and TRBJ1-3 for the parts outside the CDR3, the full variable domain is NAGVMQNPRHLVRRRGQEARLRCSPMKGHSHVYWYRQLPEEGLKFMVYLQKENIIDESGMPKERFSAEFPKEGPSILRIQQVVRGDSAAYFCASLPPESPGNTIYFGEGSWLTVV.

This clone appeared once. J is TRBJ2-5 and V is TRBV25-1, with a weak D call TRBD1 (5 bases). V was shortened by 0 bases and J by 2 bases, with 10 bases between the two germline ends. CDR3 length equals 15 residues. Germline lookup yields CDR1 MGHDK and CDR2 SYGVNS. CDR3 sequence reads: CASSEYRAVQETQYF. The DNA of the CDR3 is TGTGCCAGCAGTGAATACAGGGCAGTACAAGAGACCCAGTACTTC.

This chain links TRBV9 with TRBJ2-1, with 8 bases identical to TRBD2. CDR3 length: 15 residues. V lost 3 bases to trimming and J lost 4 bases; unmatched junction nucleotides: 6. Germline assignment: CDR1 SGDLS and CDR2 YYNGEE. CDR3 in amino acids: CASSDGGAKYNEQFF. The CDR3 nucleotides read TGTGCCAGCAGCGACGGGGGGGCGAAGTACAATGAGCAGTTCTTC.

The rearrangement joins TRBV24-1 to TRBJ2-5, with D possibly TRBD1 on 6 matching bases. Germline values: CDR1 KGHDR, CDR2 SFDVKD. Trimming removed 4 bases at V and 0 bases at J, with 11 bases between. The CDR3 length is 15 residues. The CDR3 loop is CATSDLRDNQETQYF. CDR3 in DNA: TGTGCCACCAGTGACCTCCGGGACAACCAAGAGACCCAGTACTTC.

This clone was picked up a small number of times. The chain links TRBV6-5 to TRBJ2-7; 7 nucleotides line up with TRBD2. The CDR3 loop spans 12 amino acids. Germline V gene data show CDR1 as MNHEY and CDR2 as SVGAGI. V was pared by 6 bases and J by 5 bases, with 4 bases of the junction left unmatched. The CDR3 loop reads CASRGRADEQYF. In DNA form, the CDR3 reads TGTGCCAGCAGGGGGAGGGCGGACGAGCAGTACTTC.

The V call is TRBV20-1, the J call TRBJ2-7; 7 positions agree with TRBD1. The trim removed 3 bases at V and 2 bases at J, leaving 1 base unmatched. The CDR3 has 12 amino acids. The germline V gene has CDR1 DFQATT and CDR2 SNEGSKA (reference sequence). In DNA, the CDR3 is TGCAGTGCTAGTCAGGGGGCCTACGAGCAGTACTTC. Translating it yields CSASQGAYEQYF.

This clone was observed a few times. The rearrangement joins TRBV7-8 to TRBJ2-5, with D unclear. Per the germline V gene, CDR1 is SGHVS and CDR2 is FQNEAQ. Trimming cost V 1 base and J 2 bases, with 8 bases left between them. The CDR3 length is 14 residues. The CDR3 bases are TGTGCCAGCAGCTTAGGGCGGCAGCAAGAGACCCAGTACTTC. Its translation is CASSLGRQQETQYF. The variable domain in full, completed from reference TRBV7-8 and TRBJ2-5, reads GAGVSQSPRYKVAKRGQDVALRCDPISGHVSLFWYQQALGQGPEFLTYFQNEAQLDKSGLPSDRFFAERPEGSVSTLKIQRTQQEDSAVYLCASSLGRQQETQYFGPGTRLLVL.

The chain is built from TRBV30 and TRBJ2-1, with 10 bases fitting TRBD1. Unmatched junction bases numbered 6, after V lost 1 base and J lost 6 bases. CDR1 and CDR2 from the germline V gene are GTSNPN and SVGIG (reference sequence). The CDR3 is 15 residues long. The CDR3 here is CAWSAPGQGSNEQFF. CDR3 in DNA: TGTGCCTGGAGTGCCCCGGGACAGGGGAGCAATGAGCAGTTCTTC.

The chain has TRBV7-2 and TRBJ2-3; 9 positions agree with TRBD1. CDR1 is SGHTA and CDR2 is FQGNSA in the germline V gene. The CDR3 is 18 residues long. V shed 1 base, J shed 2 bases, and the junction held 10 bases outside the gene matches. The CDR3 DNA reads as TGTGCCAGCAGCTTAGGGGAGTACGGGACAGGGTTCACAGATACGCAGTATTTT. It translates to CASSLGEYGTGFTDTQYF.

This clone appeared a single time. The gene calls are TRBV7-2 and TRBJ2-3; the match to TRBD2 covers 12 bases. This CDR3 is built from 16 residues. V lost 5 bases and J lost 4; bases outside the gene matches: 7. The germline V gene encodes CDR1 SGHTA and CDR2 FQGNSA. The CDR3 DNA follows: TGTGCCAGCAGCAGAAGGGCTAGCGGGGGGGCAGATACGCAGTATTTT. Its translation is CASSRRASGGADTQYF.

The chain employs TRBV18 and TRBJ1-1; no definite D call. V was cut by 0 bases and J by 0 bases, with 11 bases left in between. CDR3 length: 16 residues. CDR1 is KGHSH and CDR2 is LQKENI in the germline V gene. CDR3 sequence (DNA): TGTGCCAGCTCACCACCGACGGGATCAATGAACACTGAAGCTTTCTTT. Translating it yields CASSPPTGSMNTEAFF.